This passage covers 10 T cell receptor beta chains from one sample sequenced in a study of blood T cells in healthy people across ages. A second PCR of about 6 to 12 cycles used a sample-barcoded 5' primer and a J-beta primer mix. TCRdb re-analysed the 5' RACE reads in MiXCR, keeping a single row per CDR3 protein. The sample has 800,000 to 950,000 distinct CDR3 sequences; 45% to 50% are singletons. The specimen was blood. These receptors came from a man aged 30-40 years in good health.

The chain combines TRBV2 with TRBJ1-1, with D possibly TRBD1 on 5 matching bases. The CDR3 has 14 amino acids. CDR1 and CDR2 (germline): SNHLY, FYNNEI. V gave up 8 bases and J gave up 1 base, with 14 bases separating them. In DNA, the CDR3 is TGTGCCAGCGCTGGAGGGGTTCAGAACACTGAAGCTTTCTTT. Translated: CASAGGVQNTEAFF.

With regard to this clonotype: The DNA is omitted, as the CDR3 cannot be located on it reliably, and the CDR3 follows TCRdb's listing. The chain has TRBV21-1 and TRBJ2-6; the table gives TRBD1 as D, unverified against the DNA. TRBV21-1 is a documented pseudogene. The CDR3 spans 15 amino acids, including both terminal residues. The CDR3 spells CASSKVGEGANALTF.

This clonotype was found once. The chain is built from TRBV12-3 or TRBV12-4 and TRBJ2-3; D gene ambiguous. There are 15 residues in the CDR3. Between the trimmed V and J ends, which lost 4 bases and 11 bases, there was a span of 22 bases. In nucleotides, the CDR3 is TGTGCCAGCAGTTCGCAGAGACTCTACACAGATGTGCAGTATTTT. Its protein product is CASSSQRLYTDVQYF.

J is TRBJ2-3 and V is TRBV28; 7 nucleotides align to TRBD1. Germline trimming cut 6 bases from V and 2 bases from J; bases unmatched to any gene: 5. The germline CDR1 and CDR2 sequences are MDHEN and SYDVKM. The CDR3 length is 14 residues. The CDR3 loop is CASRAGTATDTQYF. The CDR3 bases are TGTGCCAGCAGGGCAGGGACAGCCACAGATACGCAGTATTTT.

V is TRBV7-9 and J is TRBJ2-1, with unresolved D. The J call could be wrong; TRBJ2-7 is a better fit for the DNA end. The CDR3 spans 13 residues. Germline V gene data show CDR1 as SEHNR and CDR2 as FQNEAQ (reference sequence). Here the CDR3 DNA reads TGTGCCAGCAGCGCCCAAGCCCTCAATGAGCAGTACTTC. Its translation: CASSAQALNEQYF.

This chain joins TRBV29-1 and TRBJ2-1; a possible D gene is TRBD2 (7 bases). The CDR3 has 16 amino acids. Germline V CDR1 and CDR2: SQVTM, ANQGSEA. The V end lost 0 bases, the J end lost 8 bases, and 20 bases lay between the germline ends. The CDR3 loop reads CSVEDGGGTVFYEQFF. CDR3 DNA: TGCAGCGTTGAAGATGGGGGGGGCACGGTGTTCTATGAGCAGTTCTTC.

The V gene is TRBV20-1, the J gene TRBJ2-5; 7 nucleotides agree with TRBD1. The DNA matches TRBJ2-7 better at its end, which makes the J call doubtful. Germline V gene data show CDR1 as DFQATT and CDR2 as SNEGSKA (reference sequence). The CDR3 consists of 13 residues. This CDR3 reads CSPGQTLGYEQYF. The CDR3, as DNA: TGCAGTCCGGGACAGACACTGGGCTACGAGCAGTACTTC.

In this sample, this clonotype turned up a few times. The chain couples TRBV29-1 to TRBJ2-3; TRBD2 matches at 7 bases. From germline, CDR1 is SQVTM and CDR2 ANQGSEA. J was trimmed by 2 bases and V by 5 bases; bases with no gene match: 10. This CDR3 region has 15 residues. In nucleotides, the CDR3 is TGCAGCGTTCCTTGGGGGGGGACTGCCACAGATACGCAGTATTTT. Translating gives CSVPWGGTATDTQYF.

This clonotype was seen more than once but under ten times. The chain is built from TRBV27 and TRBJ2-1, with 10 bases lining up with TRBD1. The germline V gene encodes CDR1 MNHEY and CDR2 SMNVEV (reference sequence). The CDR3 is made up of 16 amino acids. Germline trimming cut 1 base from V and 6 bases from J; bases unmatched to any gene: 6. CDR3 nucleotide sequence: TGTGCCAGCAGTTTATTGGACAGGGGGTTCATCAATGAGCAGTTCTTC. This sequence encodes CASSLLDRGFINEQFF.

Details on this clonotype: One end of the junction does not line up with germline, which may come from a read error. The genes are TRBV28 and TRBJ2-6, with 9 bases fitting TRBD2. The CDR3 spans 17 residues. Germline values: CDR1 MDHEN, CDR2 SYDVKM. In DNA form, the CDR3 reads TGTGCCAGCAGAGCGACTAGCGGTTACTCTGGGGTCAACGTCCTGACTTTC. It is translated as CASRATSGYSGVNVLTF. Supplemented by reference TRBV28 and TRBJ2-6, the full variable domain reads DVKVTQSSRYLVKRTGEKVFLECVQDMDHENMFWYRQDPGLGLRLIYFSYDVKMKEKGDIPEGYSVSREKKERFSLILESASTNQTSMYLCASRATSGYSGVNVLTFGAGSRLTVL.